These 27 T cell receptor beta chains originate from one sample sequenced in a study of human T cells and chemical hapten exposure. One entry per CDR3 protein, called by TCRdb with MiXCR from the RACE reads. The table shows 84,000 or so distinct CDR3 sequences, with about 9.4% occurring only once. As to time point: patch test 2, 6 weeks after DPC sensitization. Treatment given: therapeutic diphenylcyclopropenone sensitization with weekly scalp DPC. The sample was whole blood, taken in connection with sensitization to the hapten diphenylcyclopropenone (DPC). Receptor source: a young woman with alopecia areata. Some clones in this sample may be carry-over from other donors' samples.

This clonotype showed up many times. The V gene is TRBV20-1, the J gene TRBJ2-1; 7 bases map to TRBD2. The CDR3 runs to 17 residues. The trim removed 0 bases at V and 0 bases at J, leaving 8 bases unmatched. CDR1 is DFQATT and CDR2 is SNEGSKA in the germline V gene (reference sequence). CDR3 sequence: CSARERVAGNSYNEQFF. The DNA of the CDR3 is TGCAGTGCTAGAGAAAGGGTAGCGGGTAACTCCTACAATGAGCAGTTCTTC.

This clonotype has at least ten counts. The genes are TRBV11-2 and TRBJ2-2; TRBD1 matches 7 bases. CDR1 and CDR2 from the germline V gene are SGHAT and FQNNGV. The trim removed 5 bases at V and 1 base at J, leaving 4 bases unmatched. The CDR3 sequence is 15 residues long. For the CDR3, the DNA is TGTGCCAGCAGCCCGGGACAGAGGAACACCGGGGAGCTGTTTTTT. Its translation: CASSPGQRNTGELFF.

On this clonotype itself: This may arise from a read error, as a much more abundant clone is one base away. The V and J genes are TRBV4-3 and TRBJ1-4; no definite D call. Germline values: CDR1 LGHNA, CDR2 YSLEER. CDR3 size: 13 residues. Trimming left V 4 bases short and J 10 bases short, with 13 bases between. The CDR3 sequence is CASSRWLDGKLFF. CDR3 DNA: TGCGCCAGCAGCCGGTGGTTGGATGGAAAACTGTTTTTT.

This clonotype appeared many times. This chain connects TRBV29-1 to TRBJ1-1; TRBD1 might be the D (6 bases). Germline-derived CDR1 and CDR2 are SQVTM and ANQGSEA. The length of the CDR3 is 13 residues. Trimming stripped 6 bases from V and 1 base from J, with 12 bases between. The CDR3 sequence is CSVSRGWNTEAFF. For the CDR3, the DNA is TGCAGCGTCTCCAGGGGTTGGAACACTGAAGCTTTCTTT.

The rearrangement joins TRBV12-2 to TRBJ2-3. TRBV12-2 is classified as a pseudogene. The length of the CDR3 is 16 residues. The CDR3: CASRLAPGRGTDTQYF. In DNA form, the CDR3 reads TGTGCAAGTCGCTTAGCCCCAGGACGGGGCACAGATACGCAGTATTTT.

This clonotype came up many times. The rearrangement joins TRBV7-2 to TRBJ1-2, with D unclear. This CDR3 has 12 residues. V dropped 2 bases and J dropped 2 bases, with 3 bases sitting between them. Germline lookup yields CDR1 SGHTA and CDR2 FQGNSA. As DNA, the CDR3 is TGTGCCAGCAGCTTACCGAACTATGGCTACACCTTC. It encodes CASSLPNYGYTF.

This rearrangement joins TRBV5-1 to TRBJ2-5; weak D call: TRBD1 (5 bases). CDR1 and CDR2 (germline): SGHRS, YFSETQ. V was pared by 5 bases and J by 3 bases, with 14 bases between. The CDR3 totals 14 residues. CDR3 bases: TGCGCCAGCAGTCTTGGGTTAGGGGAAGAGACCCAGTACTTC. Translation gives CASSLGLGEETQYF.

This clonotype occurred a few times. The chain joins TRBV9 to TRBJ1-1, with D unclear. The CDR3 spans 13 residues. The germline V gene has CDR1 SGDLS and CDR2 YYNGEE. V dropped 2 bases and J dropped 2 bases, with 7 bases sitting between them. Here the CDR3 reads CASSVGSNTEAFF. CDR3 nucleotide sequence: TGTGCCAGCAGCGTGGGCAGCAACACTGAAGCTTTCTTT.

There are a few counts of this clonotype. V gene TRBV4-1 combines with J gene TRBJ2-1; TRBD2 matches 8 bases. The CDR3 has 16 amino acids. With V trimmed by 0 bases and J by 2 bases, 3 bases remained unmatched. Germline loops: CDR1 MGHRA, CDR2 YSYEKL. The chain's CDR3 is CASSQDKRETYNEQFF. As DNA, the CDR3 is TGCGCCAGCAGCCAAGATAAGCGGGAGACCTACAATGAGCAGTTCTTC.

This chain connects TRBV12-3 or TRBV12-4 to TRBJ2-1; no clear D gene. This CDR3 contains 17 residues. Trimming shortened V by 6 bases and J by 9 bases, and 27 bases separated the two germline ends. CDR3: CASSIPFGPSSWTEQFF. As DNA, the CDR3 is TGTGCCAGCAGCATACCATTTGGACCGTCGTCCTGGACTGAGCAGTTCTTC.

The chain employs TRBV28 and TRBJ1-1; TRBD1 aligns across 7 bases. V dropped 4 bases and J dropped 0; count of bases not matched to a gene: 5. Looked up from germline, CDR1 is MDHEN and CDR2 is SYDVKM. There are 15 residues in the CDR3. The CDR3 protein is CASSSPGGLNTEAFF. In DNA form, the CDR3 reads TGTGCCAGCAGTTCGCCAGGGGGTCTGAACACTGAAGCTTTCTTT.

At least ten counts were recorded for this clonotype. The V call is TRBV5-1, the J call TRBJ2-3, with 10 positions matching TRBD1. The CDR3 consists of 14 residues. The germline V gene encodes CDR1 SGHRS and CDR2 YFSETQ. V lost 4 bases to trimming and J lost 4 bases; unmatched junction nucleotides: 3. CDR3 sequence reads: CASSQGQGADTQYF. CDR3 nucleotide sequence: TGCGCCAGCAGCCAAGGACAGGGGGCAGATACGCAGTATTTT.

With regard to this clonotype: A much bigger clone sits one base away, suggesting this may be a read error. This chain links TRBV5-1 with TRBJ1-1; D call uncertain. This CDR3 contains 13 residues. In germline, CDR1 is SGHRS, CDR2 YFSETQ. This chain's CDR3 is CVSSPGGSTEAFF. The CDR3 DNA follows: TGCGTCAGCAGTCCGGGCGGGAGCACTGAAGCTTTCTTT.

This clonotype was counted at least ten times. The V gene is TRBV28, the J gene TRBJ2-7, with TRBD1 matching over 8 bases. Germline trimming cut 4 bases from V and 3 bases from J; bases unmatched to any gene: 5. This CDR3 is built from 14 residues. CDR1 and CDR2 (germline): MDHEN, SYDVKM. For the CDR3, the DNA is TGTGCCAGCAGTTCTGGACAGGGATACTACGAGCAGTACTTC. Its translation: CASSSGQGYYEQYF.

This clonotype was observed many times. The chain links TRBV6-2 or TRBV6-3 to TRBJ2-2; TRBD1 or TRBD2 may be the D gene (5 bases each). V lost 7 bases to trimming and J lost 6 bases, with 9 bases between them. This CDR3 spans 12 amino acids. CDR1 and CDR2 (germline): MNHEY, SVGEGT. The CDR3 DNA is TGTGCCAGCATAAGGGGAGCCGGGGAGCTGTTTTTT. The encoded protein is CASIRGAGELFF.

The chain employs TRBV28 and TRBJ1-5; D is undetermined. Germline V gene sequence: CDR1 MDHEN, CDR2 SYDVKM. Deletions cut 7 bases from V and 7 bases from J, with 14 bases between. This CDR3 is 13 amino acids long. CDR3 protein: CASTKVWSQPQHF. The CDR3 DNA reads as TGTGCCAGCACCAAGGTCTGGAGCCAGCCCCAGCATTTT.

The CDR3 protein is CAISGQTNYEQYF. CDR3 bases: TGTGCCATCAGTGGGCAGACGAACTACGAGCAGTACTTC. J is TRBJ2-7 and V is TRBV10-3; D is uncertain. V was cut by 4 bases and J by 3 bases, with 10 bases left in between. The germline V gene encodes CDR1 ENHRY and CDR2 SYGVKD. This CDR3 contains 13 residues.

This clonotype was recorded many times. The chain couples TRBV5-1 to TRBJ2-6; TRBD1 matches at 7 bases. Trimming at V came to 3 bases and at J to 0 bases, leaving 0 bases not matched to a gene. Germline V gene data show CDR1 as SGHRS and CDR2 as YFSETQ. This CDR3 region has 15 residues. Here the CDR3 reads CASSWTGSGANVLTF. CDR3 DNA sequence: TGCGCCAGCAGCTGGACAGGCTCTGGGGCCAACGTCCTGACTTTC.

This clonotype was seen ten or more times. The chain uses TRBV6-2 or TRBV6-3 and TRBJ1-5; a weak D match, TRBD1 (6 bases). Trimming removed 6 bases at V and 0 bases at J, with 15 bases between. Germline lookup yields CDR1 MNHEY and CDR2 SVGEGT. This CDR3 is 16 amino acids long. The CDR3 here is CASRSGQPYSNQPQHF. CDR3 coding DNA: TGTGCCAGCAGGAGTGGACAGCCGTATAGCAATCAGCCCCAGCATTTT.

This clonotype showed up just a few times. J is TRBJ2-3 and V is TRBV2; 7 nucleotides line up with TRBD2. Germline V gives CDR1 SNHLY, CDR2 FYNNEI. The junction had 5 bases not matched to a gene; V was cut back by 5 bases and J by 6 bases. The CDR3 consists of 13 residues. CDR3 coding DNA: TGTGCCAGCAGTACCGCGGGAGTCGATACGCAGTATTTT. Translation gives CASSTAGVDTQYF.

This clonotype was counted at least ten times. The CDR3 is CSYDRASNEQFF. CDR3 nucleotides: TGCAGCTACGACAGGGCAAGCAATGAGCAGTTCTTC. The chain uses TRBV29-1 and TRBJ2-1, with 7 bases identical to TRBD1. This CDR3 region has 12 residues. The germline V gene has CDR1 SQVTM and CDR2 ANQGSEA. V lost 8 bases, J lost 6 bases, and 7 bases stayed unmatched.

The chain carries TRBV3-1 and TRBJ2-2, with D possibly TRBD2 on 5 matching bases. V lost 4 bases to trimming and J lost 4 bases, with 13 bases between them. The CDR3 sequence is 15 residues long. CDR1 and CDR2 from the germline V gene are LGHDT and YNNKEL (reference sequence). The CDR3 sequence: CASSLGSGSTGELFF. Here the CDR3 DNA reads TGTGCCAGCAGCCTTGGCTCGGGAAGCACCGGGGAGCTGTTTTTT.

In its sample, this clonotype was seen many times. The CDR3 protein is CASREVANEKLFF. CDR3 DNA sequence: TGTGCCAGCAGGGAAGTGGCTAATGAAAAACTGTTTTTT. The chain has TRBV6-5 and TRBJ1-4; D is unresolved. The CDR3 sequence is 13 residues long. Germline V CDR1 and CDR2: MNHEY, SVGAGI. V was trimmed by 6 bases and J by 3 bases, leaving 8 bases between them.

This clonotype was counted many times. V usage is TRBV5-1 and J usage is TRBJ2-5; 12 bases match TRBD2. V shed 4 bases and J 5 bases; nucleotides not matched to a gene: 9. CDR3 length: 16 amino acids. Per germline, CDR1 SGHRS and CDR2 YFSETQ. CDR3 DNA sequence: TGCGCCAGCAGCCGCGGACTAGCGGGGATCGAGGAGACCCAGTACTTC. This codes for CASSRGLAGIEETQYF.

This chain uses TRBV29-1 with TRBJ2-1; D ambiguous. Trimming took off 7 bases at V and 8 bases at J, with 15 bases between the two ends. The germline gives CDR1 SQVTM, CDR2 ANQGSEA. The CDR3 covers 12 residues. CDR3 nucleotide sequence: TGCAGCGCCCGATCGTGGGTCGATGAGCAGTTCTTC. This sequence encodes CSARSWVDEQFF.

This clonotype was seen repeatedly, ten times or more. The chain is built from TRBV12-3 or TRBV12-4 and TRBJ1-1, with D possibly matching TRBD1 (6 bases). The CDR3 runs 13 residues. V lost 11 bases and J lost 7, with 20 bases in between. The DNA for the CDR3 is TGTGCCTCAATGGCCTGGGGGGCTGATGAAGCTTTCTTT. The encoded protein is CASMAWGADEAFF.

Many counts were recorded for this clonotype. The chain carries TRBV18 and TRBJ1-5; D may be TRBD1 (5 bases). This CDR3 has 14 amino acids. V lost 3 bases and J lost 0, with 6 bases in between. The germline CDR1 and CDR2 sequences are KGHSH and LQKENI. Here the CDR3 DNA reads TGTGCCAGCTCACCGGACAATAGCAATCAGCCCCAGCATTTT. Its protein is CASSPDNSNQPQHF.